This entry concerns a single T cell receptor beta chain. Its antigen is currently unknown. These data come from a study of cytomegalovirus exposure and HLA in healthy donors. Study-level information: Of the donors genotyped, a few hundred in all, 80% to 85% fell in the Caucasian-associated ancestry cluster. Study-level points and caveats: Later genetic work tied a missense DCLRE1C variant to beta-chain V and J trimming. Listed as cytomegalovirus-associated were over 150 TCR beta chains. In all likelihood, a cluster of highly shared sequence variants was a sequencing artifact.

The PCR ran on 60 Vbeta and 13 Jbeta primers. The assay was immunoSEQ multiplex PCR, and TCRdb's table has in-frame clones only and misses some. The data show under 150,000 clones, about 80% seen once. CDR1 and CDR2 (germline): MNHNS, SASEGT. The CDR3 sequence is 13 residues long. V lost 7 bases to trimming and J lost 6 bases, with 15 bases between them. The sequence came from a man in his late teens or twenties in good health and CMV-seronegative. J is TRBJ1-1 and V is TRBV6-1; no clear D. The specimen was PBMCs. The chain's CDR3 is CASTLRWEAEAFF. The CDR3 DNA reads TGTGCCAGCACTTTACGTTGGGAGGCTGAAGCTTTCTTT.